This TCR beta chain derives from a study of CD8 T cells in ankylosing spondylitis. General study points: In ankylosing spondylitis patients, matched synovial fluid reportedly showed significant enrichment of disease-linked clones. There were earlier reports of some motif variants in reactive arthritis synovial fluid and blood.

The TCR beta libraries were generated through quantitative 5'-RACE incorporating molecular barcodes. TCRdb recomputed calls from the 5' RACE reads with MiXCR, one row per CDR3 protein. Of 250,000 or so distinct CDR3 sequences listed, about 18% are singletons. Points on this clonotype: Its antigen remains unknown.

Germline V gene lookup returns CDR1 MDHEN and CDR2 SYDVKM. V shed 6 bases and J shed 6 bases, with 12 bases lying between them. This CDR3 has 12 amino acids. The sequenced sample consisted of blood, either unsorted or a sorted T cell fraction (not recorded which). This TCR came from a male donor with ankylosing spondylitis or in good health (not recorded which). This rearrangement joins TRBV28 to TRBJ2-7; D is unclear. Here the CDR3 reads CASSLELREQYF. The CDR3 nucleotides read TGTGCCAGCAGCCTTGAGCTTCGCGAGCAGTACTTC.